What follows describes a single T cell receptor (beta chain). What this receptor recognizes is not known. One base away there is no much larger clone; base qualities are not given. The method was the immunoSEQ multiplex PCR assay. A mixture of 60 forward primers for TCR Vbeta segments and 13 reverse primers for TCR Jbeta segments was used in the multiplex PCR. Amplification of the CDR3 region of rearranged TCR beta genes was performed with a multiplex PCR assay on genomic DNA. On the Illumina HiSeq System, the amplified TCR beta libraries were sequenced as 87-base-pair reads. In the original analysis: A later analysis counted 65 million to 90 million unique TCR beta chains across the 690 or so repertoires, and some 11 million of these chains were shared by at least two donors. Raw reads were error-corrected and collapsed into unique sequences with a nearest-neighbor algorithm that merged closely related sequences to remove PCR and sequencing errors. V, D and J gene segments were assigned by aligning CDR3 sequences to IMGT reference sequences. For a sequence to be retained, a match of at least six nucleotides was required to both a V gene segment and a J gene segment. A rearrangement was called productive if the CDR3 had no stop codons and remained in frame with V and J, and every other rearrangement was called non-productive. Following IMGT convention, CDR3 was defined as the stretch from the second conserved V-encoded cysteine up to the conserved J-encoded phenylalanine. The earlier analysis of some 580 of the donors excluded any sequence lacking an unambiguous match to a single V gene segment. An earlier analysis of about 600 of the donors called V segments functional above 56.7% productive rearrangements and segregating when the between-donor standard deviation exceeded 5%. To diagnose cytomegalovirus status from the catalog of TCR beta chain sequences, a statistical classification framework was built. V and J gene assignment, in a later analysis, came from comparing TCR nucleotide sequences with IMGT/GENE-DB human TR gene sequences. Using the TCRdist pipeline, a later analysis assigned CDR3 sequences along with most-parsimonious VDJ recombination scenarios. In a later analysis, each TCR beta chain was defined by its CDR3 amino acid sequence together with its V-gene family, and reads lacking a unique V-gene family were excluded. In a later analysis, nearly 600 highly shared, low-generation-probability nucleotide sequences were removed to address suspected cross-contamination and a sequencing artifact. In a later analysis, a clonal expansion index for each public chain was calculated from normalized within-repertoire ranks of inferred template counts. Generation probabilities in a later analysis came from a VDJ recombination model fitted to out-of-frame rearrangements, and those results were checked against IGoR. A later analysis scored TCR-TCR, TCR-HLA and TCR-CMV co-occurrence with hypergeometric tests, applying a repertoire-size bias correction to TCR pairs. A later analysis estimated false discovery rates by permuting HLA or CMV assignments 20 times. In a later analysis, co-occurring TCRs were grouped using DBSCAN, and TCRdist sequence similarity was added for clustering within HLA-allele-positive subsets. Repertoires with fewer than 30,000 or more than 120,000 public chains, plus five repertoires with anomalous nucleotide sharing, were excluded from co-occurrence clustering. In TCRdb, the immuneACCESS table is reduced to in-frame sequences with V and J assigned. These tables do not hold every clone; where another copy was compared, an unresolved V gene accounts for under half, and the others remain unexplained. V, J and clone size derive from that table, while D and trimming were established from the DNA sequence. The sample data list 150,000 to 200,000 clones, and about 75% of these were observed just once. Approximately 3.1% of the sample is held by the ten biggest clonotypes.

The germline V and J ends show losses of 6 bases and 4 bases respectively, and no gene match explains 10 bases of the junction. The cysteine opens and the phenylalanine closes a CDR3 of 15 amino acids. Left in the record is the CDR3 DNA by itself, 45 bases read in frame from the first base. CDR1 and CDR2, looked up from the germline V gene, are MNHEY and SVGAGI. The data derive from a study of cytomegalovirus exposure and HLA in healthy donors (dated by TCRdb to 2017 to 2019). A note on the overall study: An earlier analysis of roughly 610 of the donors reported approximately 300 Gb of sequence data and about 120 million unique TCR beta sequences obtained from around 190 million T cells. About 280 gigabases of sequencing data and 91 million or so unique TCR sequences made up an early release that covered around 640 HLA-typed donors. Among the roughly 380 genotyped donors, around 81% belonged to the genetic ancestry cluster associated with self-reported Caucasian donors. The aim of the study was to test whether cataloging public T cell receptors could identify signatures of past pathogen exposure. The T cell repertoires of 666 subjects were profiled by immunosequencing and related to cytomegalovirus serostatus. In addition to the first cohort of 666 subjects, a separate validation cohort of 120 different subjects was used. The study combined high-throughput TCR immunosequencing, statistical association of individual TCRs with disease status, and machine learning to predict cytomegalovirus infection status. In a later analysis, previously published TCR beta repertoires from roughly 710 donors were re-analyzed and high-resolution HLA genotyping was added so that TCR occurrence patterns could be studied. Rather than drawing on any new phenotypic data, the later analysis identified candidate immune exposures from TCR beta sequences and the way those sequences occurred across donors. In an earlier analysis of 587 of the donors, high-throughput TCR beta sequencing was used to judge whether each TCR beta V gene segment behaved as functional or pseudogenic. Donor age, sex, ethnicity and CMV serostatus were compiled together with the repertoire data. A later genetic analysis took genome-wide SNP genotypes for about 55% of the roughly 670 donors and used that subset as a discovery cohort. All discovery cohort repertoires had been generated using a single sequencing platform. HLA typing covered class I and class II loci at four-digit resolution. The number of typed donors differed by locus: about 620-630 for A, B, C, DRB1 and DQB1; approximately 540 for DQA1; fewer than 610 for DPA1; and 450 to 480 for DPB1. Roughly 5 DR-DQ haplotypes were handled as single units for association and clustering because linkage in the cohort was strong. Among 398 genotyped donors of the cohort, an average of approximately 250,000 unique TCR beta nucleotide sequences were sequenced per donor, roughly a sixth of them non-productive.

The cohort consisted of some 670 healthy bone marrow donors. Cohort members were all nominally healthy when sampled, although unrecorded immune exposures were likely present. The donor was CMV seropositive and belonged to the group of 270 or so seropositive cohort members. A peripheral blood sample was collected from each donor, and TCR beta sequencing was performed on peripheral blood mononuclear cells. The Qiagen DNeasy Blood Extraction Kit was used to extract genomic DNA from the blood cell samples. Results the study describes overall, beyond this receptor: A further reported finding was that TCR beta sequences accurately predicted the HLA-A and HLA-B alleles for most subjects in the first cohort. Correlated functional status among segregating V segments might reflect linkage disequilibrium, but an unknown experimental factor could not be ruled out. Sequencing depth was assumed to be roughly uniform across donors in the presence/absence analyses, though that assumption may not hold. In a later analysis, 16,951 TCR beta sequences were associated with specific HLA alleles at a false discovery rate of 0.05. An earlier analysis of some 590 of the donors showed that most TCR beta V segments appeared in productive rearrangements either about 90% or about 30% of the time, which broadly matched IMGT annotations. Across donors, most TCR sequences were observed very rarely, whereas some public TCRs were present in many individuals. Some IMGT-functional V segments, including TRBV6-2 and TRBV6-3, could not be told apart with the 87-base-pair reads, so those segments were excluded. Several of the top co-occurrence clusters appeared to be linked to parvovirus B19, influenza, CMV and Epstein-Barr virus, according to a later analysis. A group of highly shared sequence variants was considered likely to be a technical artifact of the sequencing pipeline. A later genetic analysis associated a missense DCLRE1C variant with V-gene and J-gene trimming of TCR beta chains, and an independent cohort replicated the association. In a later analysis, TCR association rates were found to vary across HLA loci, with the most associated TCRs seen for DRB1 alleles and the fewest for HLA-C alleles. Strong co-occurrence of HLA alleles, especially DR and DQ, made assigning TCR associations to individual alleles difficult. The cohort was sequenced for TCR beta chains only, and without alpha or paired-chain data the features that could be detected were limited. The authors suggested that the approach could potentially be generalized to other disease states and immunological phenotypes. The classifier was reported to diagnose cytomegalovirus status with high specificity and sensitivity in both the original and validation cohorts. Most CMV-associated TCR beta chains appeared to be HLA-restricted in a later analysis, and the HLA associations seemed to be driven largely by CMV exposure. In a later analysis, HLA-associated TCR beta chains showed more clonal expansion and lower generation probabilities than non-associated chains that were equally common. Some 15 rarely observed V segments, including chromosome 9 orphons, were excluded from the earlier analysis of several hundred of the donors because counts were too low. For the cohort, immune exposure information was limited to CMV serostatus. Because some donors lacked HLA typing at each locus, the association tests relied only on the typed subset. The study gave a list of over 150 TCR beta chains associated with cytomegalovirus. According to a later genetic analysis, donors in an Asian-associated ancestry cluster had fewer N-insertions in productive TCRs than the approximately 710-donor mean. In vitro tests confirmed that three of the cytomegalovirus-associated TCR beta chains recognize cytomegalovirus antigens.

Sequencing input: PBMCs. The chain is assembled from TRBV6-5 and TRBJ1-2; 8 bases in the junction line up with TRBD1. This TCR was sampled from a woman aged 50 to 60 in good health and CMV-seropositive. The nucleotides read TGTGCCAGCAGACCCATTGGACAGGGCACCTATGGCTACACCTTC. Translated, this is CASRPIGQGTYGYTF.